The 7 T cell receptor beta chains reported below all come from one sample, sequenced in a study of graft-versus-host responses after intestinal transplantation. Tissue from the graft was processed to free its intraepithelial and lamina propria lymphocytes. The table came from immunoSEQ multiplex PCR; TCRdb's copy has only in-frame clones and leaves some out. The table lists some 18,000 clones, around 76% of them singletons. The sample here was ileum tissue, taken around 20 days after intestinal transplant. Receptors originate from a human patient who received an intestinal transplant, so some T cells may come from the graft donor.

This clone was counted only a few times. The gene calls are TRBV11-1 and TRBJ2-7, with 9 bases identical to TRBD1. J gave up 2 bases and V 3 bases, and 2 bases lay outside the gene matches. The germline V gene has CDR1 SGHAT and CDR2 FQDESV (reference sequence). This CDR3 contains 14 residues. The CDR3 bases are TGTGCCAGCAGCTTCGGGACAGGGACCTACGAGCAGTACTTC. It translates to CASSFGTGTYEQYF. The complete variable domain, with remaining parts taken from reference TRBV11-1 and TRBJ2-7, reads EAEVAQSPRYKITEKSQAVAFWCDPISGHATLYWYRQILGQGPELLVQFQDESVVDDSQLPKDRFSAERLKGVDSTLKIQPAELGDSAMYLCASSFGTGTYEQYFGPGTRLTVT.

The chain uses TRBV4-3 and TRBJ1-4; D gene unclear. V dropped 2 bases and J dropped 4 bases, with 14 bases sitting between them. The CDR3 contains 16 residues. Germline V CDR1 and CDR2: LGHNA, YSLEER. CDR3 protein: CASSQRSGRLNEKLFF. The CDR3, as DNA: TGCGCCAGCAGCCAACGATCCGGCAGGCTTAATGAAAAACTGTTTTTT.

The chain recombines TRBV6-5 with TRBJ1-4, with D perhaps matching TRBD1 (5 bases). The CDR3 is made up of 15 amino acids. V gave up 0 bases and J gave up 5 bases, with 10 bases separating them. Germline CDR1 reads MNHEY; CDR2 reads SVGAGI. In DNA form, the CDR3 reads TGTGCCAGCAGTTACTCGGGGCGGGAAAATGAAAAACTGTTTTTT. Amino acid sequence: CASSYSGRENEKLFF.

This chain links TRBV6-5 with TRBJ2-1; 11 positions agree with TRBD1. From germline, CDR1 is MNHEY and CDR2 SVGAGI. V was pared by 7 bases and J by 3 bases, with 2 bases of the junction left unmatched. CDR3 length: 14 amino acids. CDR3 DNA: TGTGCCAGCAAGGGGACAGGGGGCTACAATGAGCAGTTCTTC. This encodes CASKGTGGYNEQFF.

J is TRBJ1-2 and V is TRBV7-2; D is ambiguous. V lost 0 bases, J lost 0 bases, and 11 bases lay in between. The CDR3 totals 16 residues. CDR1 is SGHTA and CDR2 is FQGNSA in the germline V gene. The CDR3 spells CASSLAWRQANYGYTF. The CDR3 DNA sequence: TGTGCCAGCAGCTTAGCGTGGCGACAAGCTAACTATGGCTACACCTTC.

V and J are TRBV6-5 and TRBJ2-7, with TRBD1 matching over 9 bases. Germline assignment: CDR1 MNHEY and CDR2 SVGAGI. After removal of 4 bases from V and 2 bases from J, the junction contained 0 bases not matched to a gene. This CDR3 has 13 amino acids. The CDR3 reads CASSWDRAYEQYF. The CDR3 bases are TGTGCCAGCAGTTGGGACAGGGCCTACGAGCAGTACTTC.

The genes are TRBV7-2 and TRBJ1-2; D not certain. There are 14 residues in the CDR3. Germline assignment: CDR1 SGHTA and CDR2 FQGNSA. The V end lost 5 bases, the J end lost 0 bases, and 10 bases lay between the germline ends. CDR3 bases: TGTGCCAGCAGCCCTCGACGGGCTAACTATGGCTACACCTTC. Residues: CASSPRRANYGYTF.